What follows are 28 T cell receptor beta chains derived from one specimen sequenced in a study of OX40 agonist ivuxolimab in advanced cancers. This table comes from immunoSEQ multiplex PCR, and its TCRdb copy is limited to in-frame clones, with some not included. In the table there are roughly 46,000 clones, roughly 89% of which are singletons. Sequenced material: CD4+ or CD8+ T cells sorted from blood, taken in a trial of the OX40 agonist ivuxolimab. Receptor source: an adult with an advanced solid tumor such as melanoma, head and neck, liver or kidney cancer.

The chain joins TRBV19 to TRBJ2-3; D is uncertain. CDR3 length equals 14 residues. Trimming pared 3 bases from V and 2 bases from J, leaving 9 bases between. CDR1 and CDR2 from the germline V gene are LNHDA and SQIVND (reference sequence). The DNA for the CDR3 is TGTGCCAGTAGTATCGTGGGTTTCACAGATACGCAGTATTTT. As protein: CASSIVGFTDTQYF.

This chain links TRBV18 with TRBJ2-7; D gene unclear. Germline loops: CDR1 KGHSH, CDR2 LQKENI. The CDR3 covers 14 residues. V lost 3 bases and J lost 3, with 12 bases in between. Written as DNA, the CDR3 is TGTGCCAGCTCACCCTCAAACAGACGCTACGAGCAGTACTTC. It codes for CASSPSNRRYEQYF.

The genes are TRBV7-2 and TRBJ1-4; TRBD1 might be the D (6 bases). Deletions cut 2 bases from V and 3 bases from J, with 10 bases between. The CDR3 runs to 15 residues. Germline V gene lookup returns CDR1 SGHTA and CDR2 FQGNSA. The CDR3 bases are TGTGCCAGCAGCTTAACAGGGACGGCTAATGAAAAACTGTTTTTT. Translated: CASSLTGTANEKLFF.

The chain couples TRBV2 to TRBJ2-2, with 7 bases fitting TRBD2. Germline V lookup: CDR1 SNHLY, CDR2 FYNNEI. The CDR3 is 15 amino acids. V lost 7 bases and J lost 4; bases outside the gene matches: 9. This CDR3 reads CASIREGTSTGELFF. The CDR3 coding sequence is TGTGCCAGCATAAGGGAGGGGACCTCCACCGGGGAGCTGTTTTTT. Full variable domain (remainder filled in from reference TRBV2 and TRBJ2-2): EPEVTQTPSHQVTQMGQEVILRCVPISNHLYFYWYRQILGQKVEFLVSFYNNEISEKSEIFDDQFSVERPDGSNFTLKIRSTKLEDSAMYFCASIREGTSTGELFFGEGSRLTVL.

The rearrangement links TRBV10-3 to TRBJ2-2; 7 bases align to TRBD1. This CDR3 spans 15 amino acids. Germline CDR1 and CDR2: ENHRY and SYGVKD. V shed 6 bases and J 5 bases; nucleotides not matched to a gene: 9. The chain's CDR3 is CAISATGDGTGELFF. The CDR3 coding sequence is TGTGCCATCAGCGCAACAGGGGACGGGACCGGGGAGCTGTTTTTT.

This clone occurred a few times. The V call is TRBV9, the J call TRBJ2-1, with TRBD1 as a possible D gene (5 bases). Trimming removed 4 bases from V and 10 bases from J, with 18 bases in between. Germline loops: CDR1 SGDLS, CDR2 YYNGEE. The CDR3 contains 14 residues. The CDR3 protein is CASSPYQGISEQFF. The CDR3 DNA is TGTGCCAGCAGCCCTTACCAGGGTATCAGCGAGCAGTTCTTC.

The V call is TRBV7-9, the J call TRBJ2-5, with D possibly matching TRBD2 (6 bases). Germline V gene lookup returns CDR1 SEHNR and CDR2 FQNEAQ (reference sequence). This CDR3 contains 16 residues. Deletions cut 0 bases from V and 2 bases from J, with 13 bases between. CDR3 sequence: CASSLASGVGQETQYF. The CDR3 DNA reads as TGTGCCAGCAGCTTAGCGTCGGGAGTAGGTCAAGAGACCCAGTACTTC.

This chain links TRBV5-8 with TRBJ1-5; 8 bases agree with TRBD1. Germline CDR1 and CDR2: SGHTS and YDEGEE. This CDR3 comprises 15 residues. The J segment lost 5 bases and the V segment lost 5 bases, leaving 9 bases of the junction unmatched. The CDR3 region is CASRNGQGWDQPQHF. CDR3 sequence (DNA): TGTGCCAGCAGAAATGGACAGGGCTGGGATCAGCCCCAGCATTTT.

This chain connects TRBV19 to TRBJ2-7, with TRBD1 matching 7 bases. The CDR3 totals 14 residues. V lost 3 bases, J lost 4 bases, and 6 bases stayed unmatched. The germline V gene encodes CDR1 LNHDA and CDR2 SQIVND (reference sequence). The chain's CDR3 is CASSIGRQGYEQYF. DNA for the CDR3: TGTGCCAGTAGTATCGGGCGACAGGGTTACGAGCAGTACTTC. Filled out from reference TRBV19 and TRBJ2-7, the complete variable domain reads DGGITQSPKYLFRKEGQNVTLSCEQNLNHDAMYWYRQDPGQGLRLIYYSQIVNDFQKGDIAEGYSVSREKKESFPLTVTSAQKNPTAFYLCASSIGRQGYEQYFGPGTRLTVT.

This sequence joins TRBV7-2 and TRBJ2-1; 9 bases fit TRBD1. CDR3 length: 14 amino acids. After removal of 1 base from V and 10 bases from J, the junction contained 5 bases not matched to a gene. Germline loops: CDR1 SGHTA, CDR2 FQGNSA. The DNA for the CDR3 is TGTGCCAGCAGCTTAGTACAGGGGGCTAGCGAGCAGTTCTTC. Protein product: CASSLVQGASEQFF.

This chain links TRBV11-2 with TRBJ1-1, with 7 bases that match TRBD1. V was clipped by 0 bases and J by 6 bases; unmatched bases: 7. Germline CDR1 is SGHAT and CDR2 is FQNNGV. The CDR3 is made up of 15 amino acids. CDR3 coding DNA: TGTGCCAGCAGCTTAGATCCGAGACAGGGATCTGAAGCTTTCTTT. Translating gives CASSLDPRQGSEAFF.

The chain joins TRBV7-6 to TRBJ2-2; perhaps TRBD2 as D (5 bases). The V end lost 5 bases, the J end lost 2 bases, and 12 bases lay between the germline ends. Germline lookup yields CDR1 SGHVS and CDR2 FNYEAQ. The CDR3 length is 15 residues. The CDR3 region has the DNA TGTGCCAGCAGCCGCGGACTGATAAACACCGGGGAGCTGTTTTTT. Its protein is CASSRGLINTGELFF.

V gene TRBV5-1 combines with J gene TRBJ2-2; no clear D gene. Germline V gives CDR1 SGHRS, CDR2 YFSETQ. The CDR3 contains 15 residues. The V end was cut by 0 bases, the J end by 1 base, with 7 bases between. CDR3 bases: TGCGCCAGCAGCTTGGGTCACCGGAACACCGGGGAGCTGTTTTTT. Amino acid sequence: CASSLGHRNTGELFF.

This sequence joins TRBV4-2 and TRBJ2-7, with 10 bases fitting TRBD1. Looked up from germline, CDR1 is LGHNA and CDR2 is YNFKEQ. The CDR3 consists of 15 residues. The J segment lost 1 base and the V segment lost 4 bases, leaving 4 bases of the junction unmatched. Written as DNA, the CDR3 is TGTGCCAGCAGCCCGACAGGGGGCGCATCCTACGAGCAGTACTTC. It specifies CASSPTGGASYEQYF.

This rearrangement joins TRBV5-6 to TRBJ2-1; D ambiguous. This CDR3 contains 15 residues. The V gene's germline CDR1 is SGHDT and CDR2 YYEEEE. Trimming removed 1 base from V and 1 base from J, with 9 bases in between. The CDR3 spells CASSLMQVSYNEQFF. DNA of the CDR3: TGTGCCAGCAGCTTGATGCAGGTATCCTACAATGAGCAGTTCTTC.

The chain carries TRBV6-5 and TRBJ2-5; 10 bases are shared with TRBD1. The DNA end favors TRBJ2-7, so the J call may be wrong. CDR1 and CDR2 (germline): MNHEY, SVGAGI. This CDR3 region has 14 residues. Written as DNA, the CDR3 is TGTGCCAGCAGTTCGACAGGGGGCAGCTACGAGCAGTACTTC. Its protein is CASSSTGGSYEQYF.

The chain has TRBV14 and TRBJ2-3; 7 bases match TRBD1. J was trimmed by 1 base and V by 5 bases; bases with no gene match: 3. Germline V CDR1 and CDR2: SGHDN, FVKESK. The CDR3 loop spans 14 amino acids. Written as DNA, the CDR3 is TGTGCCAGCAGCTTTGGACAGGGCACAGATACGCAGTATTTT. Translated, it gives CASSFGQGTDTQYF.

The V call is TRBV5-1, the J call TRBJ2-1, with 9 nucleotides matching TRBD2. The CDR3 sequence is 15 residues long. CDR1 SGHRS and CDR2 YFSETQ come from the germline V gene. The V and J ends lost 1 base and 7 bases, in that order; junction bases with no gene match: 6. Here the CDR3 reads CASSLRLAAPNEQFF. In DNA, the CDR3 is TGCGCCAGCAGCTTGCGACTAGCGGCTCCTAATGAGCAGTTCTTC. Variable domain in full (rest from reference TRBV5-1 and TRBJ2-1): KAGVTQTPRYLIKTRGQQVTLSCSPISGHRSVSWYQQTPGQGLQFLFEYFSETQRNKGNFPGRFSGRQFSNSRSEMNVSTLELGDSALYLCASSLRLAAPNEQFFGPGTRLTVL.

The rearrangement uses TRBV5-6 and TRBJ2-2, with D maybe TRBD1 (5 bases). V was cut by 4 bases and J by 7 bases, with 8 bases left in between. In germline, CDR1 is SGHDT, CDR2 YYEEEE. The CDR3 has 12 amino acids. CDR3 in DNA: TGTGCCAGCAGCCGACAGTTCGGGGAGCTGTTTTTT. Translation: CASSRQFGELFF.

The rearrangement links TRBV7-9 to TRBJ2-7, with TRBD2 matching over 11 bases. Germline CDR1 SEHNR, CDR2 FQNEAQ (reference sequence). Germline trimming cut 5 bases from V and 4 bases from J; bases unmatched to any gene: 16. The CDR3 is 18 amino acids. The CDR3 DNA follows: TGTGCCAGCAGCACAACTAGCGGGAGAACCCCAAACTATTACGAGCAGTACTTC. The encoded protein is CASSTTSGRTPNYYEQYF. Combining the CDR3 with reference TRBV7-9 and TRBJ2-7 gives the whole variable domain DTGVSQNPRHKITKRGQNVTFRCDPISEHNRLYWYRQTLGQGPEFLTYFQNEAQLEKSRLLSDRFSAERPKGSFSTLEIQRTEQGDSAMYLCASSTTSGRTPNYYEQYFGPGTRLTVT.

J is TRBJ2-2 and V is TRBV28; 10 bases match TRBD2. CDR3 length: 21 residues. With V trimmed by 8 bases and J by 0 bases, 21 bases remained unmatched. Per the germline V gene, CDR1 is MDHEN and CDR2 is SYDVKM. CDR3 sequence: CASSPDRASGSSLANTGELFF. The CDR3 bases are TGTGCCAGCTCCCCTGACCGGGCTAGCGGGAGCTCCTTGGCGAACACCGGGGAGCTGTTTTTT. Based on the CDR3 plus reference TRBV28 and TRBJ2-2, the full variable domain is DVKVTQSSRYLVKRTGEKVFLECVQDMDHENMFWYRQDPGLGLRLIYFSYDVKMKEKGDIPEGYSVSREKKERFSLILESASTNQTSMYLCASSPDRASGSSLANTGELFFGEGSRLTVL.

V is TRBV4-1 and J is TRBJ2-5; weak D call: TRBD2 (6 bases). V lost 5 bases and J 0 bases, leaving 19 bases between the germline ends. The germline V gene encodes CDR1 MGHRA and CDR2 YSYEKL. This CDR3 comprises 17 residues. Here the CDR3 reads CASSAQPGLLYQETQYF. The DNA of the CDR3 is TGCGCCAGCAGCGCCCAACCGGGACTCTTGTACCAAGAGACCCAGTACTTC.

This chain uses TRBV11-2 with TRBJ2-5, with TRBD2 as a possible D gene (6 bases). The J call may be wrong; the DNA end is better matched by TRBJ2-7. CDR1 and CDR2 (germline): SGHAT, FQNNGV. The CDR3 is 14 residues long. CDR3 bases: TGTGCCAGCAGCTTAGCCAGGGCCGGGGGCGAGCAGTACTTC. Translated, it gives CASSLARAGGEQYF.

The rearrangement uses TRBV28 and TRBJ2-1, with 12 bases aligning to TRBD2. There are 15 residues in the CDR3. After removal of 5 bases from V and 5 bases from J, the junction contained 4 bases not matched to a gene. CDR1 MDHEN and CDR2 SYDVKM come from the germline V gene. CDR3 nucleotide sequence: TGTGCCAGCAGTCTAGGACTAGCGGGGAACAATGAGCAGTTCTTC. Its protein is CASSLGLAGNNEQFF.

V gene TRBV7-6 combines with J gene TRBJ1-3; unclear D gene. The CDR3 is 14 amino acids. CDR1 is SGHVS, CDR2 FNYEAQ, per germline. V was shortened by 3 bases and J by 0 bases, with 6 bases between the two germline ends. CDR3 sequence reads: CASSFGYSGNTIYF. CDR3 bases: TGTGCCAGCAGCTTCGGATACTCTGGAAACACCATATATTTT.

The chain employs TRBV19 and TRBJ2-7; D ambiguous. Trimming took 3 bases from V and 3 from J, leaving 9 bases between them. CDR1 LNHDA and CDR2 SQIVND come from the germline V gene (reference sequence). CDR3 length: 13 amino acids. For the CDR3, the DNA is TGTGCCAGTAGTATGGTAGTAGGCTACGAGCAGTACTTC. Protein sequence: CASSMVVGYEQYF.

This chain uses TRBV6-5 with TRBJ2-3; 9 nucleotides match TRBD2. V lost 7 bases and J lost 0; bases outside the gene matches: 5. Germline V gene lookup returns CDR1 MNHEY and CDR2 SVGAGI. The CDR3 consists of 15 residues. The CDR3 spells CASTRLAASTDTQYF. CDR3 nucleotide sequence: TGTGCCAGCACGAGACTAGCGGCTAGCACAGATACGCAGTATTTT.

The chain couples TRBV2 to TRBJ1-2; the match to TRBD1 covers 7 bases. CDR3 length: 16 residues. Trimming cost V 6 bases and J 4 bases; bases outside gene matches: 14. Germline V gene data show CDR1 as SNHLY and CDR2 as FYNNEI. The CDR3 is CASSPEDRRTLYGYTF. The CDR3 DNA is TGTGCCAGCAGCCCGGAGGACAGGAGGACTCTCTATGGCTACACCTTC. Using reference TRBV2 and TRBJ1-2 for the parts outside the CDR3, the full variable domain is EPEVTQTPSHQVTQMGQEVILRCVPISNHLYFYWYRQILGQKVEFLVSFYNNEISEKSEIFDDQFSVERPDGSNFTLKIRSTKLEDSAMYFCASSPEDRRTLYGYTFGSGTRLTVV.